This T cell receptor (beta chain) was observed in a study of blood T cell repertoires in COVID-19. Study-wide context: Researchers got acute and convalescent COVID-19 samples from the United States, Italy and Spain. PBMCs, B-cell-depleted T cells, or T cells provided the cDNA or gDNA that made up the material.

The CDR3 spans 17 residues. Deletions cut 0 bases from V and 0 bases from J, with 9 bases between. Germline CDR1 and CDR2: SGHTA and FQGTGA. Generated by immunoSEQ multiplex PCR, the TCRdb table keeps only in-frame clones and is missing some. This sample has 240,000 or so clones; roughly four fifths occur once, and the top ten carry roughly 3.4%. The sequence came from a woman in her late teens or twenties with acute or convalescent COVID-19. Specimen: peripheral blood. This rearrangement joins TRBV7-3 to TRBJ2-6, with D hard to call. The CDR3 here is CASSLTQANSGANVLTF. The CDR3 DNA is TGTGCCAGCAGCTTAACACAAGCGAACTCTGGGGCCAACGTCCTGACTTTC.